A single sample is the source of the 21 T cell receptor beta chains below, sequenced in a study of CD8+ T cells in alopecia areata. It was cDNA, reverse transcribed from extracted RNA, that served as the sequencing template. Profiling relied on immunoSEQ multiplex PCR, and the TCRdb table lists in-frame clones only, not all of them. The sample gives under 250,000 clones, 66% of which show up once; over 1% is in the top ten. Treatment in this sample: oral pan-JAK inhibitor, 5-10 mg twice daily. This material consisted of CD4+ T cells sorted from blood, taken at roughly week 45, from a patient treated with tofacitinib. The receptors were sampled from a human donor with alopecia areata.

The CDR3 DNA follows: TGTGCCAGCAGCACCCAGAGCGGGGAGGCCGGGGAGCTGTTTTTT. This gives the protein CASSTQSGEAGELFF. The rearrangement joins TRBV11-3 to TRBJ2-2, with TRBD2 identical over 7 bases. This CDR3 comprises 15 residues. The V and J ends lost 5 bases and 6 bases, in that order; junction bases with no gene match: 9. Per germline, CDR1 SGHNT and CDR2 YENEEA.

The V gene is TRBV29-1, the J gene TRBJ2-1; 8 bases line up with TRBD1. Losses at the gene ends were 0 bases for V and 4 bases for J; bases not matched to a gene: 5. The CDR3 length is 15 residues. Per germline, CDR1 SQVTM and CDR2 ANQGSEA. CDR3 protein: CSVEDRDRRYNEQFF. The CDR3 DNA sequence: TGCAGCGTTGAAGATCGGGACAGGAGATACAATGAGCAGTTCTTC.

This clone was observed a few times. V gene TRBV5-1 combines with J gene TRBJ2-5; D may be TRBD1 (6 bases). The CDR3 has 14 residues. Germline assignment: CDR1 SGHRS and CDR2 YFSETQ. With 7 bases removed from V and 0 bases from J, the gap between germline ends came to 13 bases. The CDR3 DNA follows: TGCGCCAGCGGGGGCCCGGGCAACCAAGAGACCCAGTACTTC. This sequence encodes CASGGPGNQETQYF.

CDR3 DNA: TGTGCCAGCAGCTATTCTAGCGGGGGGGCCAATGAGCAGTTCTTC. This sequence encodes CASSYSSGGANEQFF. The chain has TRBV2 and TRBJ2-1; 12 positions agree with TRBD2. After removal of 6 bases from V and 6 bases from J, the junction contained 6 bases not matched to a gene. Germline V gene data show CDR1 as SNHLY and CDR2 as FYNNEI. CDR3 size: 15 residues.

The table lists this clone with a few counts. This sequence joins TRBV6-5 and TRBJ2-7; TRBD1 matches 7 bases. CDR1 and CDR2 from the germline V gene are MNHEY and SVGAGI. The V segment lost 8 bases and the J segment 3 bases; nucleotides outside the gene matches: 1. This CDR3 has 11 residues. For the CDR3, the DNA is TGTGCCAGCTCAGGGGGCTACGAGCAGTACTTC. It codes for CASSGGYEQYF.

This chain uses TRBV4-3 with TRBJ1-1; no firm D call. Deletions cut 4 bases from V and 3 bases from J, with 9 bases between. Germline-derived CDR1 and CDR2 are LGHNA and YSLEER. The CDR3 extends over 13 amino acids. The CDR3 DNA reads as TGCGCCAGCAGCCTAAACGGCTACACTGAAGCTTTCTTT. This gives the protein CASSLNGYTEAFF.

The chain uses TRBV25-1 and TRBJ1-5, with a tentative D call TRBD1 (6 bases). The V gene lost 2 bases and the J gene lost 4 bases, with 18 bases spanning the gap. CDR1 is MGHDK and CDR2 is SYGVNS in the germline V gene. The CDR3 loop spans 17 amino acids. CDR3 DNA: TGTGCCAGCAGTGAAGGGGGGGCAGGGGCCAATAATCAGCCCCAGCATTTT. This codes for CASSEGGAGANNQPQHF.

This rearrangement joins TRBV27 to TRBJ1-2, with D perhaps TRBD1 (6 bases). Trimming shortened V by 6 bases and J by 6 bases, and 17 bases separated the two germline ends. CDR1 is MNHEY, CDR2 SMNVEV, per germline (reference sequence). The CDR3 sequence is 14 residues long. The CDR3 is CASSTGLGGNGYTF. The CDR3, as DNA: TGTGCCAGCAGCACAGGGTTAGGTGGGAATGGCTACACCTTC.

The genes are TRBV14 and TRBJ2-5, with D possibly being TRBD1 (6 bases). The CDR3 loop spans 13 amino acids. CDR1 and CDR2 (germline): SGHDN, FVKESK. V was shortened by 4 bases and J by 1 base, with 7 bases between the two germline ends. The CDR3 here is CASSRDIQETQYF. The CDR3 DNA reads as TGTGCCAGCAGCCGGGACATCCAAGAGACCCAGTACTTC.

In nucleotides, the CDR3 is TGTGCCAGCAGTGAAGATGTGGGCCTCAATGGCTACACCTTC. Residues: CASSEDVGLNGYTF. The chain couples TRBV2 to TRBJ1-2; D is unclear. There are 14 residues in the CDR3. Germline values: CDR1 SNHLY, CDR2 FYNNEI. Trimming removed 1 base at V and 6 bases at J, with 12 bases between.

The table lists this clone with a few counts. The gene calls are TRBV7-8 and TRBJ2-7; no firm D call. The CDR3 length is 15 residues. The V gene's germline CDR1 is SGHVS and CDR2 FQNEAQ. Trimming stripped 0 bases from V and 1 base from J, with 10 bases between. The CDR3 sequence: CASSLAGQQSYEQYF. DNA of the CDR3: TGTGCCAGCAGCTTAGCCGGCCAGCAATCCTACGAGCAGTACTTC.

As DNA, the CDR3 is TGTGCCAGCAGTGATCGACAGGGTTCTGGGGCCAACGTCCTGACTTTC. Encoded protein: CASSDRQGSGANVLTF. This chain uses TRBV6-1 with TRBJ2-6, with TRBD1 identical over 7 bases. Germline CDR1 MNHNS, CDR2 SASEGT. Unmatched junction bases numbered 3, after V lost 3 bases and J lost 1 base. This CDR3 spans 16 amino acids.

In its sample, this clone was seen a few times. The CDR3 region is CASTTGVLTPLHF. Here the CDR3 DNA reads TGTGCCAGTACGACGGGGGTACTGACACCCCTCCACTTT. V is TRBV19 and J is TRBJ1-6; the D gene is possibly TRBD1 (5 bases). The CDR3 is 13 amino acids. Trimming left V 7 bases short and J 11 bases short, with 15 bases between. The germline CDR1 and CDR2 sequences are LNHDA and SQIVND (reference sequence).

This chain uses TRBV30 with TRBJ1-5; D is uncertain. The ends were cut back, 1 base at V and 5 bases at J, with 9 bases in the middle. The CDR3 spans 13 residues. Germline V gene sequence: CDR1 GTSNPN, CDR2 SVGIG (reference sequence). The CDR3 sequence: CAWSDGLDQPQHF. Here the CDR3 DNA reads TGTGCCTGGAGTGACGGATTAGATCAGCCCCAGCATTTT.

The gene calls are TRBV7-3 and TRBJ1-1, with TRBD1 identical over 8 bases. V trimming: 2 bases; J trimming: 7 bases; junction bases outside the gene matches: 6. The germline V gene encodes CDR1 SGHTA and CDR2 FQGTGA. This CDR3 comprises 14 residues. CDR3 region: CASSLGTGNNEAFF. CDR3 DNA: TGTGCCAGCAGCTTAGGGACAGGCAATAATGAAGCTTTCTTT.

The chain has TRBV29-1 and TRBJ1-1; no firm D call. The CDR3 is 12 residues long. Germline CDR1 reads SQVTM; CDR2 reads ANQGSEA. Trimming took 7 bases from V and 0 from J, leaving 9 bases between them. The DNA of the CDR3 is TGCAGCGCCGTAACTATGAACACTGAAGCTTTCTTT. Protein sequence: CSAVTMNTEAFF. The full variable domain, with the rest looked up from reference TRBV29-1 and TRBJ1-1, is SAVISQKPSRDICQRGTSLTIQCQVDSQVTMMFWYRQQPGQSLTLIATANQGSEATYESGFVIDKFPISRPNLTFSTLTVSNMSPEDSSIYLCSAVTMNTEAFFGQGTRLTVV.

The chain joins TRBV7-2 to TRBJ2-7; D not certain. Trimming took 2 bases from V and 6 from J, leaving 8 bases between them. The CDR3 runs 12 residues. Germline V gives CDR1 SGHTA, CDR2 FQGNSA. The chain's CDR3 is CASSLSAGEQYF. CDR3 DNA sequence: TGTGCCAGCAGCTTATCCGCTGGCGAGCAGTACTTC.

CDR3 coding DNA: TGTGCCAGCAGCCCCCGACAGGGTGTGAACACTGAAGCTTTCTTT. This codes for CASSPRQGVNTEAFF. J is TRBJ1-1 and V is TRBV13, with TRBD1 matching over 7 bases. The CDR3 loop spans 15 amino acids. Trimming removed 5 bases from V and 0 bases from J; junction bases left unmatched: 6. The germline V gene encodes CDR1 PRHDT and CDR2 FYEKMQ (reference sequence).

V gene TRBV18 combines with J gene TRBJ1-2, with D possibly being TRBD1 (5 bases). CDR3 length: 13 residues. Between the trimmed V and J ends, which lost 3 bases and 3 bases, there was a span of 8 bases. CDR1 KGHSH and CDR2 LQKENI come from the germline V gene. The CDR3 nucleotides are TGTGCCAGCTCACCGCAGGGAGACTATGGCTACACCTTC. Translating it yields CASSPQGDYGYTF.

Here the CDR3 DNA reads TGTGCCTGGAGTGGACTGGGGCTAAGGACGCAGTATTTT. Its translation: CAWSGLGLRTQYF. The chain has TRBV30 and TRBJ2-3, with D possibly TRBD1 on 5 matching bases. Germline V gives CDR1 GTSNPN, CDR2 SVGIG (reference sequence). The CDR3 runs to 13 residues. V lost 1 base, J lost 9 bases, and 14 bases lay in between.

The V gene is TRBV7-7, the J gene TRBJ2-5; D remains unclear. Trimming cost V 5 bases and J 0 bases, with 16 bases left between them. The CDR3 has 16 residues. Germline CDR1 SSHAT, CDR2 FNYEAQ (reference sequence). In DNA form, the CDR3 reads TGTGCCAGCAGCGCCGGGCCTTGGGGTTACCAAGAGACCCAGTACTTC. This codes for CASSAGPWGYQETQYF. The variable domain in full, with the rest retrieved from reference TRBV7-7 and TRBJ2-5, is GAGVSQSPRYKVTKRGQDVTLRCDPISSHATLYWYQQALGQGPEFLTYFNYEAQPDKSGLPSDRFSAERPEGSISTLTIQRTEQRDSAMYRCASSAGPWGYQETQYFGPGTRLLVL.